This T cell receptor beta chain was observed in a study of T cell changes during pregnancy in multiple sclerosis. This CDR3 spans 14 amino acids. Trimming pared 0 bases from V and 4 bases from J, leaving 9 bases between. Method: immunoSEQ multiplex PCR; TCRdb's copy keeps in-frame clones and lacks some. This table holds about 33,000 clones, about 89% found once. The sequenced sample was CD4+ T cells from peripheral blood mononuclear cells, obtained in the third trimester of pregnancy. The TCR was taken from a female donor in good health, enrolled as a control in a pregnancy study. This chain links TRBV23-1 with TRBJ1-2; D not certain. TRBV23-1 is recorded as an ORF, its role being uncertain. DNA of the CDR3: TGCGCCAGCAGTCAATCCCGTACCAGCTATGGCTACACCTTC. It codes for CASSQSRTSYGYTF.